These T cell receptor beta chains were read from a single sample in a study of blood T cells in healthy people across ages. TCRdb reprocessed the 5' RACE reads via MiXCR and lists one record per CDR3 protein. This sample carries approximately 2,000,000 distinct CDR3 sequences, around 42% of them seen once, and the ten largest clones take approximately 22%. The specimen sequenced was blood. These receptors all stem from a human donor in good health. Both conserved end residues are part of each CDR3. D genes are given only for firm matches. Where a row states a size, it is once, few, many or the class of an expanded clone; other rows omit it.

d_gene: -
v_gene: TRBV7-2
j_gene: TRBJ2-7
abundance: few
CDR3aa: CASSIISGSYEQYF
CDR3nt: TGTGCCAGCAGTATCATATCGGGGTCCTACGAGCAGTACTTC

d_gene: TRBD2
v_gene: TRBV20-1
j_gene: TRBJ2-7
abundance: -
CDR3aa: CSARGPGGSYEQYF
CDR3nt: TGCAGTGCTCGTGGACCGGGGGGTTCCTACGAGCAGTACTTC

d_gene: -
v_gene: TRBV7-9
j_gene: TRBJ1-3
abundance: -
CDR3aa: CASSSPNSGNTIYF
CDR3nt: TGTGCCAGCAGCTCACCAAACTCTGGAAACACCATATATTTT

d_gene: TRBD1
v_gene: TRBV5-1
j_gene: TRBJ2-7
abundance: many
CDR3aa: CASTRDRAYEQYF
CDR3nt: TGCGCCAGCACCCGAGACAGGGCCTACGAGCAGTACTTC

d_gene: -
v_gene: TRBV2
j_gene: TRBJ2-7
abundance: few
CDR3aa: CASRDLRYEQYF
CDR3nt: TGTGCCAGCAGAGACCTAAGATACGAGCAGTACTTC

d_gene: -
v_gene: TRBV7-3
j_gene: TRBJ2-2
abundance: few
CDR3aa: CASSLQPGPNTGELFF
CDR3nt: TGTGCCAGCAGCTTACAACCGGGGCCGAACACCGGGGAGCTGTTTTTT

d_gene: -
v_gene: TRBV5-1
j_gene: TRBJ1-1
abundance: -
CDR3aa: CASMAGDTMNTEAFF
CDR3nt: TGCGCCAGCATGGCAGGGGATACGATGAACACTGAAGCTTTCTTT

d_gene: -
v_gene: TRBV7-3
j_gene: TRBJ2-2
abundance: -
CDR3aa: CASSYGQGGNGELFF
CDR3nt: TGCGCCAGCAGCTACGGACAGGGAGGGAACGGGGAGCTGTTTTTT

d_gene: -
v_gene: TRBV7-6
j_gene: TRBJ2-3
abundance: few
CDR3aa: CASSLDIHWSDTQYF
CDR3nt: TGTGCCAGCAGCTTGGATATACATTGGTCAGATACGCAGTATTTT

d_gene: -
v_gene: TRBV10-3
j_gene: TRBJ2-5
abundance: -
CDR3aa: CAISDLGRGQETQYF
CDR3nt: TGTGCCATCAGTGATTTAGGAAGGGGCCAAGAGACCCAGTACTTC

d_gene: -
v_gene: TRBV18
j_gene: TRBJ2-7
abundance: few
CDR3aa: CASSPTKGTYLSYEQYF
CDR3nt: TGTGCCAGCTCACCTACGAAAGGGACTTACCTCTCCTACGAGCAGTACTTC

d_gene: TRBD2
v_gene: TRBV3-1
j_gene: TRBJ2-7
abundance: -
CDR3aa: CASSFRTSGGRNLNYEQYF
CDR3nt: TGTGCCAGCAGCTTTCGGACTAGCGGGGGGCGAAACCTAAACTACGAGCAGTACTTC

d_gene: TRBD1
v_gene: TRBV29-1
j_gene: TRBJ2-5
abundance: -
CDR3aa: CSVEGGAGGGETQYF
CDR3nt: TGCAGCGTTGAAGGGGGGGCAGGGGGCGGAGAGACCCAGTACTTC

d_gene: TRBD2
v_gene: TRBV7-3
j_gene: TRBJ2-5
abundance: once
CDR3aa: CASSFSGGLGETQYF
CDR3nt: TGTGCCAGCAGCTTTAGCGGGGGGCTGGGTGAGACCCAGTACTTC

d_gene: -
v_gene: TRBV11-2
j_gene: TRBJ1-1
abundance: -
CDR3aa: CASSSVGRLNTEAFF
CDR3nt: TGTGCCAGCAGCTCCGTGGGCAGACTGAACACTGAAGCTTTCTTT

d_gene: TRBD1
v_gene: TRBV5-1
j_gene: TRBJ2-7
abundance: -
CDR3aa: CASSPYIGTGSLYEQYF
CDR3nt: TGCGCCAGCAGCCCCTATATAGGGACAGGATCTCTCTACGAGCAGTACTTC

d_gene: -
v_gene: TRBV4-2
j_gene: TRBJ2-3
abundance: few
CDR3aa: CASSQGIQGSDTQYF
CDR3nt: TGTGCCAGCAGCCAAGGGATCCAGGGGTCAGATACGCAGTATTTT

d_gene: -
v_gene: TRBV4-2
j_gene: TRBJ2-7
abundance: -
CDR3aa: CASSLPGTFYEQYF
CDR3nt: TGTGCCAGCAGCCTCCCGGGCACCTTTTACGAGCAGTACTTC

d_gene: TRBD1
v_gene: TRBV28
j_gene: TRBJ2-5
abundance: -
CDR3aa: CASSPWDRGKQYF
CDR3nt: TGTGCCAGCAGTCCCTGGGACAGGGGGAAGCAGTACTTC

d_gene: -
v_gene: TRBV6-1
j_gene: TRBJ1-2
abundance: -
CDR3aa: CASSEVVGPNGYTF
CDR3nt: TGTGCCAGCAGTGAAGTCGTAGGGCCGAACGGCTACACCTTC

d_gene: -
v_gene: TRBV7-9
j_gene: TRBJ2-3
abundance: many
CDR3aa: CASSPGRGDTQYF
CDR3nt: TGTGCCAGCAGCCCCGGCCGGGGAGATACGCAGTATTTT

d_gene: -
v_gene: TRBV5-1
j_gene: TRBJ1-1
abundance: -
CDR3aa: CASSLGPLQGNTEAFF
CDR3nt: TGCGCCAGCAGCCTCGGTCCATTACAGGGTAACACTGAAGCTTTCTTT

d_gene: -
v_gene: TRBV30
j_gene: TRBJ2-7
abundance: once
CDR3aa: CAWSLLRDEQYF
CDR3nt: TGTGCCTGGAGCCTCTTACGGGACGAGCAGTACTTC

d_gene: -
v_gene: TRBV12-3/TRBV12-4
j_gene: TRBJ2-1
abundance: -
CDR3aa: CASSWAGAISNEQFF
CDR3nt: TGTGCCAGCAGTTGGGCAGGGGCCATCTCCAATGAGCAGTTCTTC

d_gene: -
v_gene: TRBV12-3/TRBV12-4
j_gene: TRBJ2-1
abundance: -
CDR3aa: CASSPGRDKSRFF
CDR3nt: TGTGCCAGCAGTCCCGGGCGGGACAAAAGTAGGTTCTTC

d_gene: -
v_gene: TRBV12-3/TRBV12-4
j_gene: TRBJ2-1
abundance: few
CDR3aa: CASSPEQVDEQFF
CDR3nt: TGTGCCAGCAGCCCCGAACAGGTAGATGAGCAGTTCTTC

d_gene: -
v_gene: TRBV20-1
j_gene: TRBJ2-7
abundance: few
CDR3aa: CSAPGHLSYEQYF
CDR3nt: TGCAGTGCTCCGGGACACCTATCCTACGAGCAGTACTTC

d_gene: -
v_gene: TRBV5-1
j_gene: TRBJ1-4
abundance: few
CDR3aa: CASSSSAGVSNEKLFF
CDR3nt: TGCGCCAGCAGCTCAAGCGCAGGGGTGTCTAATGAAAAACTGTTTTTT